This T cell receptor beta chain was recovered during a study of human T cells and chemical hapten exposure (dated by TCRdb to the early 2020s). Some background on the complete study: For sensitization, 2% DPC in acetone was applied to a roughly 2 cm by roughly 2 cm area of upper inner arm skin. Throughout the roughly 24-week study period, patients were also given weekly therapeutic DPC doses on the scalp. Patch tests used Finn chambers with 0.01% DPC on the upper back, scored after 6 days by International Contact Dermatitis Research Group standards. Most of the patients in the cohort were female, and the cohort covered alopecia areata with under or over 50% scalp involvement, alopecia totalis and alopecia universalis. Libraries were pooled for sequencing, and variation in per-sample TCR yields was attributed mainly to small differences in library volumes within the pool. The study tracked peripheral blood TCR repertoire changes in vivo during primary and secondary sensitization to the hapten diphenylcyclopropenone (DPC) in alopecia patients. Blood samples were taken from patients before sensitization (week 0) and then at 2, 6 and about 24 weeks after DPC sensitization. Some 29 alopecia patients gave blood for TCR sequencing at one to four time points (pre-sensitization, 2, 6 and 24 weeks). General study outcomes and caveats: The number of TCRs above 1 in 1000 frequency did not change with DPC sensitization; there was no evidence of global repertoire structure alterations. All patients had alopecia, a presumed autoimmune disease, so their immune response might differ from that of healthy individuals. After repeated subsampling, changes were observed in the strength of the expansion versus patch-test correlation and in the threshold at which the correlation became significant. Expanded TCRs formed significantly more large CDR3 similarity clusters than pre-sensitization or healthy control sets, consistent with antigen-driven responses. Patch test score was positively correlated with the number of PT1 expanded TCRs, with significance at thresholds 8, 16 and 32 but not at 4.

The time point label on this specimen signifies: pre-sensitization, week 0. In the paper's terms, the treatment or condition label means: therapeutic diphenylcyclopropenone sensitization with weekly scalp DPC. At each patch-test visit, blood was drawn before the patch test was applied. To be eligible, patients had to be aged 18 to 70, diagnosed with alopecia and judged suitable for DPC therapy, while pregnant patients were excluded. Total RNA was extracted from unfractionated whole blood collected in Tempus Blood RNA tubes. Library preparation used RACE. The data were produced on a NextSeq 500. Library preparation attached unique molecular identifiers to individual cDNA molecules for quantitative, reproducible TCR counting. For every blood RNA sample, sequencing covered both the TCR alpha and TCR beta chains. As for how the authors treated the data: Samples had a median of approximately 93,000 TCRs, with a range from roughly 20,000 to 690,600. The Decombinator software suite was used to annotate the V, J and CDR3 of the TCR reads. For the PS versus PT1 abundance plots, all samples were subsampled to the same number of TCRs (28,000). TCRs were defined as expanded if absent before sensitization and observed at least eight times at the 2-week time point. TCRdb took the public reads, trimmed them with fastp at Q25, ran MiXCR for clone calling and kept in-frame beta chains. Identical CDR3 proteins give one entry, which carries the most common genes and DNA. V and J calls and clone size were set by TCRdb, not the authors. Across this sample there are tens of thousands of distinct CDR3 sequences, with over 8% seen only once. The ten top clones hold 14% to 15% of the sample.

V and J are truncated by 5 bases and 4 bases respectively, leaving an intervening sequence of 20 bases. The CDR3, from cysteine to phenylalanine, totals 16 residues. Kept here is only the CDR3 DNA, which spans 48 bases and is read in frame from base 1. CDR1 and CDR2 are drawn from the germline V gene: SGHTA, FQGTGA. Details on this clonotype: This clone's antigen is unknown. No qualities accompany the bases; no much larger clone lies one base away.

The chain uses TRBV7-3 and TRBJ1-1; the D gene cannot be named for sure. This TCR was sampled from a woman in her forties with alopecia areata. Some clones in this sample may be carry-over from other donors' samples. Sequencing was performed on whole blood, taken in connection with sensitization to the hapten diphenylcyclopropenone (DPC). The nucleotide sequence reads as follows: TGTGCCAGCAGCCCAAACGGGAGAGGTTTTGGCACTGAAGCTTTCTTT. Its product reads: CASSPNGRGFGTEAFF.